This T cell receptor (beta chain) was retrieved from a study of cytomegalovirus exposure and HLA in healthy donors (dated by TCRdb to 2017 to 2019). Concerning the study at large: An earlier analysis of 587 of the donors reported over 250 Gb of sequence data and 95 million to 120 million unique TCR beta sequences obtained from about 179 million T cells. About 310 gigabases of sequencing data and tens of millions of unique TCR sequences were included in an early release covering roughly 700 HLA-typed donors. Of the roughly 400 genotyped donors, roughly 80% fell in the genetic ancestry cluster associated with self-reported Caucasian donors. The study aimed to test whether cataloging public T cell receptors could reveal signatures of past pathogen exposure. The study used immunosequencing to profile the T cell repertoires of approximately 640 subjects and linked those repertoires to cytomegalovirus serostatus. A separate validation cohort of over a hundred different subjects was used in addition to the roughly 720-subject first cohort. To predict cytomegalovirus infection status, the study brought together high-throughput TCR immunosequencing, statistical association of individual TCRs with disease status, and machine learning. A later analysis re-examined previously published TCR beta repertoires from more than 650 donors and added high-resolution HLA genotyping to investigate patterns of TCR occurrence. Rather than using new phenotypic data, the later analysis identified candidate immune exposures from TCR beta sequences and from how often those sequences occurred across donors. An earlier analysis of 587 of the donors used high-throughput TCR beta sequencing to judge whether each TCR beta V gene segment behaved as functional or pseudogenic. Donor age, sex, ethnicity and CMV serostatus were compiled alongside the repertoire data. In a later genetic analysis, genome-wide SNP genotypes for about three fifths of the roughly 670 donors were used, and that subset was treated as a discovery cohort. All discovery cohort repertoires had been generated on a single sequencing platform. Class I and class II HLA loci were covered by the typing at four-digit resolution. The number of donors typed differed by locus, with about 629-630 for A, B, C, DRB1 and DQB1, around 500 for DQA1, over 600 for DPA1, and roughly 450 for DPB1. About five DR-DQ haplotypes were treated as single units for association and clustering because of strong linkage in the cohort. Across approximately 420 genotyped donors of the cohort, an average of roughly 250,000 unique TCR beta nucleotide sequences per donor were sequenced, and approximately 17% of those sequences were non-productive.

Looking up the germline V gene yields CDR1 MDHEN and CDR2 SYDVKM. Spanning cysteine to phenylalanine, the CDR3 consists of 12 amino acids. Only the CDR3 region is kept as DNA, spanning 36 bases read in frame from base 1. Trimming costs V 0 bases and J 6 bases, and their ends lie 6 bases apart. Receptor libraries were prepared by the immunoSEQ multiplex PCR assay. For the multiplex PCR, a mixture combining 60 forward primers for TCR Vbeta segments and 13 reverse primers for TCR Jbeta segments was used. The CDR3 region of rearranged TCR beta genes was amplified from genomic DNA with a multiplex PCR assay. On the Illumina HiSeq System, the amplified TCR beta libraries were sequenced as 87-base-pair reads. As for the original processing: A later analysis counted about 80 million unique TCR beta chains across the 550 to 700 repertoires, and 9 million to 14 million of these chains were shared by at least two donors. Raw reads were error-corrected and collapsed into unique sequences with a nearest-neighbor algorithm that merged closely related sequences to remove PCR and sequencing errors. Alignment of CDR3 sequences to IMGT reference sequences was used to assign V, D and J gene segments. Each retained sequence needed at least a six-nucleotide match to both a V gene segment and a J gene segment. A rearrangement counted as productive if the CDR3 had no stop codons and remained in frame with V and J, and every other rearrangement counted as non-productive. Following IMGT convention, CDR3 was defined as the stretch from the second conserved V-encoded cysteine to the conserved J-encoded phenylalanine. Sequences without an unambiguous match to a single V gene segment were excluded from the earlier analysis of about 640 of the donors. In an earlier analysis of several hundred of the donors, a V segment was called functional when productive rearrangements were above 56.7%, and segregating when the standard deviation between donors exceeded 5%. A statistical classification framework was built for diagnosing cytomegalovirus status from the catalog of TCR beta chain sequences. V and J gene assignment, in a later analysis, came from comparing TCR nucleotide sequences with IMGT/GENE-DB human TR gene sequences. A later analysis assigned CDR3 sequences and most-parsimonious VDJ recombination scenarios with the TCRdist pipeline. In a later analysis, each TCR beta chain was defined by its CDR3 amino acid sequence together with its V-gene family, and reads lacking a unique V-gene family were excluded. To address suspected cross-contamination and a sequencing artifact, a later analysis removed around 600 highly shared, low-generation-probability nucleotide sequences. A later analysis calculated a clonal expansion index for each public chain from normalized within-repertoire ranks of inferred template counts. In a later analysis, generation probabilities were computed using a VDJ recombination model fitted to out-of-frame rearrangements, and the results were checked against IGoR. In a later analysis, hypergeometric tests were used to score TCR-TCR, TCR-HLA and TCR-CMV co-occurrence, with a repertoire-size bias correction applied to TCR pairs. In a later analysis, false discovery rates were estimated by permuting HLA or CMV assignments 20 times. A later analysis grouped co-occurring TCRs with DBSCAN, adding TCRdist sequence similarity when clustering within HLA-allele-positive subsets. Repertoires with fewer than 30,000 or more than 120,000 public chains were left out of co-occurrence clustering, as were five repertoires with anomalous nucleotide sharing. TCRdb obtained this table from immuneACCESS and retained in-frame rearrangements with V and J assigned. These tables miss some clones; where compared with another copy, unresolved V genes account for less than half of the shortfall, and the remainder is unexplained. V and J calls and clone size follow that table, whereas D and trimming were derived from the DNA. In all, the sample holds about 240,000 clones, and over 70% of those were seen once. In total, the top ten clones hold about 8% of the sample.

Overall study outcomes, separate from this receptor: Linkage disequilibrium might explain the correlated functional status among segregating V segments, but an unknown experimental factor could not be excluded. Across donors, most TCR sequences were observed very rarely, whereas some public TCRs were present in many individuals. A later analysis associated 15,000 or so TCR beta sequences with specific HLA alleles at a false discovery rate of 0.05. The earlier analysis of some 560 of the donors excluded seventeen rarely observed V segments, including chromosome 9 orphons, because counts were too low. In vitro tests confirmed that three of the cytomegalovirus-associated TCR beta chains recognize cytomegalovirus antigens. Immune exposure information for the cohort was limited to CMV serostatus. Most CMV-associated TCR beta chains appeared to be HLA-restricted in a later analysis, and the HLA associations seemed to be driven largely by CMV exposure. Only TCR beta chains were sequenced in this cohort, and the absence of alpha or paired-chain data limited detectable features. A cluster of highly shared sequence variants was judged likely to represent a technical artifact of the sequencing pipeline. The study gave a list of around 170 TCR beta chains associated with cytomegalovirus. When HLA alleles, especially DR and DQ, strongly co-occurred, attributing TCR associations to individual alleles was difficult. The classifier was reported to diagnose cytomegalovirus status with high specificity and sensitivity in both the original cohort and the validation cohort. A further reported finding was that TCR beta sequences accurately predicted the HLA-A and HLA-B alleles for most subjects in the first cohort. Because some donors lacked HLA typing at each locus, the association tests relied only on the typed subset. A later genetic analysis associated a missense DCLRE1C variant with V-gene and J-gene trimming of TCR beta chains, and an independent cohort replicated the association. A later genetic analysis reported fewer N-insertions in productive TCRs among donors in an Asian-associated ancestry cluster than the roughly 720-donor mean. According to the authors, the approach could potentially be generalized to other disease states and immunological phenotypes. In a later analysis, HLA-associated TCR beta chains showed more clonal expansion and lower generation probabilities than non-associated chains that were equally common. According to a later analysis, parvovirus B19, influenza, CMV and Epstein-Barr virus appeared linked to several top co-occurrence clusters. Roughly uniform sequencing depth across donors was assumed in presence/absence analyses, although this assumption may not hold. According to a later analysis, TCR association rates differed among HLA loci, with DRB1 alleles showing the most associated TCRs and HLA-C alleles showing the fewest. In an earlier analysis of some 550 of the donors, most TCR beta V segments were observed in productive rearrangements about 90% or about 30% of the time, broadly matching IMGT annotations. Because the 87-base-pair reads could not distinguish some IMGT-functional V segments, including TRBV6-2 and TRBV6-3, those segments were excluded.

The cohort was made up of several hundred healthy bone marrow donors. Cohort members were all nominally healthy when sampled, although unrecorded immune exposures were likely present. The donor was CMV seropositive and was included in the group of around 300 seropositive cohort members. Each donor provided a peripheral blood sample, and peripheral blood mononuclear cells were used for TCR beta sequencing. The Qiagen DNeasy Blood Extraction Kit was used to extract genomic DNA from the blood cell samples. Ten or more counts support this clone. The antigen this receptor binds is unknown. Per-nucleotide qualities are absent, and no much larger clonotype sits a single base away.

Sequences were obtained from PBMCs. The rearrangement combines TRBV28 with TRBJ2-7, with TRBD2 as a weak D call on 5 bases. The source is a woman aged 55-69 years in good health and CMV-seropositive. The nucleotide sequence reads TGTGCCAGCAGTTTATGGGGGAGCGAGCAGTACTTC. Translation gives CASSLWGSEQYF.